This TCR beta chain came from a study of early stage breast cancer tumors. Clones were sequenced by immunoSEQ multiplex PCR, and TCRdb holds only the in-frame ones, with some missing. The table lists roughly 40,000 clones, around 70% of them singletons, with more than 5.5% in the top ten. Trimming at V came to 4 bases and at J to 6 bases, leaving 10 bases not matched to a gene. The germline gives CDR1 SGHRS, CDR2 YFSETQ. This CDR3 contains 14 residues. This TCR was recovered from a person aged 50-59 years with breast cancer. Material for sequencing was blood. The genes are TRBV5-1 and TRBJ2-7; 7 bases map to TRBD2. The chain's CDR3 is CASSPSAWEGEQYF. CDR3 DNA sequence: TGCGCCAGCAGCCCCTCAGCGTGGGAGGGCGAGCAGTACTTC.